The next 25 T cell receptor beta chains were all read from a single sample in a study of cytomegalovirus exposure and HLA in healthy donors. Using immunoSEQ multiplex PCR, the repertoire was profiled, and TCRdb retains in-frame clones only, with some absent. The sample includes about 110,000 clones, 88% of them seen just once. The source material was PBMCs. The source is a young woman in good health and CMV-seronegative.

Only one count was recorded for this clone. The chain links TRBV27 to TRBJ1-2, with a weak D call TRBD1 (5 bases). This CDR3 has 13 amino acids. The V end was cut by 7 bases, the J end by 1 base, with 10 bases between. CDR1 is MNHEY, CDR2 SMNVEV, per germline (reference sequence). DNA for the CDR3: TGTGCCAGCACCCCAGGGTATAACTATGGCTACACCTTC. Its translation: CASTPGYNYGYTF.

The V call is TRBV28, the J call TRBJ1-1; no reliable D call. In germline, CDR1 is MDHEN, CDR2 SYDVKM. V dropped 10 bases and J dropped 1 base, with 10 bases sitting between them. This CDR3 contains 12 residues. The CDR3 protein is CANRGENTEAFF. CDR3 nucleotides: TGTGCCAACCGGGGAGAGAACACTGAAGCTTTCTTT.

This rearrangement joins TRBV6-5 to TRBJ1-1; no firm D call. CDR1 is MNHEY and CDR2 is SVGAGI in the germline V gene. There are 12 residues in the CDR3. V lost 8 bases to trimming and J lost 1 base, with 8 bases between them. CDR3 residues: CASCGGNTEAFF. The CDR3, as DNA: TGTGCCAGCTGTGGAGGGAACACTGAAGCTTTCTTT.

The V and J genes are TRBV6-5 and TRBJ1-2; tentatively, D is TRBD1 (5 bases). This CDR3 has 13 amino acids. V lost 6 bases, J lost 5 bases, and 13 bases lay in between. Germline V gene sequence: CDR1 MNHEY, CDR2 SVGAGI. CDR3 in DNA: TGTGCCAGCAGGAAACAGGCCAAGTATGGCTACACCTTC. Encoded protein: CASRKQAKYGYTF.

The rearrangement joins TRBV7-9 to TRBJ2-3; 10 bases fit TRBD1. Germline CDR1 and CDR2: SEHNR and FQNEAQ (reference sequence). The CDR3 contains 18 residues. J was trimmed by 2 bases and V by 4 bases; bases with no gene match: 12. The CDR3, as DNA: TGTGCCAGCAGCTCATCCCGTGGACAGGGGGGGAACACAGATACGCAGTATTTT. Translating it yields CASSSSRGQGGNTDTQYF.

The table lists this clone with a count of one. This chain uses TRBV4-3 with TRBJ1-1; the D is unclear. V lost 1 base, J lost 3 bases, and 12 bases lay in between. CDR3 length equals 15 residues. Germline V gene sequence: CDR1 LGHNA, CDR2 YSLEER. CDR3 coding DNA: TGCGCCAGCAGCCAAGTCGTGGAGGGCTACACTGAAGCTTTCTTT. This encodes CASSQVVEGYTEAFF.

The V gene is TRBV28, the J gene TRBJ2-1; 7 nucleotides agree with TRBD1. J lost 10 bases, V lost 3 bases, and 12 bases had no gene match. The CDR3 is 15 amino acids. Germline V gives CDR1 MDHEN, CDR2 SYDVKM. The CDR3 region has the DNA TGTGCCAGCAGTTTGCCAATCGTAATACAGGGGGAGCAGTTCTTC. Amino acids: CASSLPIVIQGEQFF. Full variable domain (outside the CDR3, taken from reference TRBV28 and TRBJ2-1): DVKVTQSSRYLVKRTGEKVFLECVQDMDHENMFWYRQDPGLGLRLIYFSYDVKMKEKGDIPEGYSVSREKKERFSLILESASTNQTSMYLCASSLPIVIQGEQFFGPGTRLTVL.

On this clone itself: The junction and the germline gene differ at one end; a read error may be behind it. The V call is TRBV7-3, the J call TRBJ2-5; 7 nucleotides line up with TRBD2. CDR1 is SGHTA and CDR2 is FQGTGA in the germline V gene. There are 18 residues in the CDR3. In DNA form, the CDR3 reads TGTGCCACCAGCAGCCAGGGATTATCGTCGCGGGGAGGGGAGACCCAGTACTTC. It translates to CATSSQGLSSRGGETQYF.

CDR3 in amino acids: CAWSPWTGPSPLHF. The CDR3 region has the DNA TGTGCCTGGAGTCCCTGGACAGGGCCTTCACCCCTCCACTTT. This chain joins TRBV30 and TRBJ1-6; 8 bases line up with TRBD1. This CDR3 is 14 amino acids long. CDR1 GTSNPN and CDR2 SVGIG come from the germline V gene (reference sequence). With V trimmed by 2 bases and J by 9 bases, 6 bases remained unmatched.

This chain connects TRBV9 to TRBJ1-1; D is undetermined. CDR3 size: 16 residues. Between the trimmed V and J ends, which lost 5 bases and 1 base, there was a span of 18 bases. Germline V gene sequence: CDR1 SGDLS, CDR2 YYNGEE. The CDR3 protein is CASRGTTSGGNTEAFF. The CDR3 nucleotides are TGTGCCAGCAGAGGTACCACCAGTGGAGGGAACACTGAAGCTTTCTTT.

The chain employs TRBV5-4 and TRBJ1-6, with D unresolved. Deletions cut 4 bases from V and 6 bases from J, with 11 bases between. Germline V gene lookup returns CDR1 SGHNT and CDR2 YYREEE (reference sequence). The CDR3 spans 14 residues. CDR3 in DNA: TGTGCCAGCAGCACTCGGAGCGGTAATTCACCCCTCCACTTT. Its protein is CASSTRSGNSPLHF.

This sequence joins TRBV6-4 and TRBJ2-1, with a weak D call TRBD2 (6 bases). Trimming removed 6 bases from V and 3 bases from J, with 18 bases in between. Germline V gives CDR1 MRHNA, CDR2 SNTAGT. This CDR3 contains 16 residues. The CDR3 DNA is TGTGCCAGCAGCCGAGGCTTAGCGGAGCACTACAATGAGCAGTTCTTC. Amino acid sequence: CASSRGLAEHYNEQFF.

This clone was observed a single time. V is TRBV27 and J is TRBJ2-7, with 7 nucleotides matching TRBD1. Germline CDR1 reads MNHEY; CDR2 reads SMNVEV (reference sequence). The CDR3 spans 15 residues. Trimming removed 6 bases from V and 4 bases from J; junction bases left unmatched: 12. CDR3 sequence reads: CASSARQGVEYEQYF. CDR3 DNA: TGTGCCAGCAGCGCCCGACAGGGAGTGGAGTACGAGCAGTACTTC.

The chain carries TRBV4-3 and TRBJ2-7; perhaps TRBD1 as D (6 bases). The CDR3 sequence is 13 residues long. Between the trimmed V and J ends, which lost 4 bases and 6 bases, there was a span of 13 bases. CDR1 is LGHNA and CDR2 is YSLEER in the germline V gene. CDR3 residues: CASSPVTGLEQYF. Here the CDR3 DNA reads TGCGCCAGCAGCCCCGTGACAGGTCTCGAGCAGTACTTC.

The chain is built from TRBV29-1 and TRBJ2-1, with a possible D match to TRBD2 (5 bases). The V gene lost 0 bases and the J gene lost 4 bases, with 16 bases spanning the gap. This CDR3 spans 16 amino acids. The V gene's germline CDR1 is SQVTM and CDR2 ANQGSEA. In nucleotides, the CDR3 is TGCAGCGTTGAAGATCAGACTACCATTTCTTACAATGAGCAGTTCTTC. Translating it yields CSVEDQTTISYNEQFF.

DNA of the CDR3: TGTGCCAGCACTACTCTCGGGGGGACGGGAACCTACGAGCAGTACTTC. This sequence encodes CASTTLGGTGTYEQYF. The chain couples TRBV27 to TRBJ2-7; 7 bases line up with TRBD2. Per germline, CDR1 MNHEY and CDR2 SMNVEV (reference sequence). Trimming removed 7 bases from V and 2 bases from J; junction bases left unmatched: 14. The CDR3 runs to 16 residues.

This chain connects TRBV13 to TRBJ1-1; D is undetermined. With 5 bases removed from V and 3 bases from J, the gap between germline ends came to 22 bases. Germline CDR1 is PRHDT and CDR2 is FYEKMQ (reference sequence). The CDR3 runs to 17 residues. CDR3 sequence reads: CASSIFTSRENYTEAFF. The CDR3 DNA sequence: TGTGCCAGCAGCATTTTCACTTCCCGGGAGAACTACACTGAAGCTTTCTTT.

This chain links TRBV13 with TRBJ2-7; D gene unclear. Germline V gene data show CDR1 as PRHDT and CDR2 as FYEKMQ (reference sequence). The CDR3 is 12 residues long. Trimming removed 5 bases from V and 4 bases from J, with 9 bases in between. CDR3 DNA sequence: TGTGCCAGCAGCCAGAGGAGTTACGAGCAGTACTTC. Its protein is CASSQRSYEQYF.

DNA for the CDR3: TGTGCCAGCAGCCCTAGCGGGGGGGTTGGCAATGAGCAGTTCTTC. It yields the protein CASSPSGGVGNEQFF. The chain carries TRBV27 and TRBJ2-1, with 12 positions matching TRBD2. CDR3 length: 15 residues. Looked up from germline, CDR1 is MNHEY and CDR2 is SMNVEV (reference sequence). V lost 6 bases, J lost 6 bases, and 6 bases stayed unmatched.

This clone was seen a few times. The chain uses TRBV30 and TRBJ1-6; 8 nucleotides line up with TRBD1. The germline V gene encodes CDR1 GTSNPN and CDR2 SVGIG (reference sequence). The J segment lost 7 bases and the V segment lost 5 bases, leaving 4 bases of the junction unmatched. The CDR3 spans 13 residues. CDR3: CAWGQGQNSPLHF. CDR3 sequence (DNA): TGTGCCTGGGGACAGGGACAGAATTCACCCCTCCACTTT.

This chain connects TRBV15 to TRBJ2-1, with 8 positions matching TRBD2. The ends lost 1 base at V and 6 bases at J; junction bases unmatched: 17. Germline loops: CDR1 LNHNV, CDR2 YYDKDF (reference sequence). This CDR3 contains 19 residues. The CDR3 DNA reads as TGTGCCACCAGCAGAGTATTCGGGGGGGGTGTCTCCGGAGGCAATGAGCAGTTCTTC. This gives the protein CATSRVFGGGVSGGNEQFF.

This clone was seen only once. V gene TRBV5-1 combines with J gene TRBJ2-5; 9 bases are shared with TRBD2. CDR3 size: 15 residues. V was clipped by 4 bases and J by 3 bases; unmatched bases: 7. The germline CDR1 and CDR2 sequences are SGHRS and YFSETQ. The DNA for the CDR3 is TGCGCCAGCAGCCGATCGACTAGCGGAGAAGAGACCCAGTACTTC. Translating gives CASSRSTSGEETQYF.

The rearrangement links TRBV9 to TRBJ2-2; 9 bases agree with TRBD1. This CDR3 comprises 15 residues. Germline loops: CDR1 SGDLS, CDR2 YYNGEE. Germline trimming cut 2 bases from V and 6 bases from J; bases unmatched to any gene: 5. The CDR3, as DNA: TGTGCCAGCAGCGTTGGACAGGGGTTATCCGGGGAGCTGTTTTTT. Amino acids: CASSVGQGLSGELFF.

The chain uses TRBV11-3 and TRBJ1-3; TRBD1 matches at 8 bases. With 5 bases clipped from V and 2 bases from J, the junction kept 5 bases outside the gene matches. The CDR3 consists of 15 residues. Germline V gives CDR1 SGHNT, CDR2 YENEEA. The DNA of the CDR3 is TGTGCCAGCAGCCGTGACAGGGGAGCTGGAAACACCATATATTTT. This codes for CASSRDRGAGNTIYF.

This chain connects TRBV10-2 to TRBJ2-6, with 7 bases identical to TRBD1. The CDR3 extends over 15 amino acids. Trimming took 3 bases from V and 2 from J; bases not matched to a gene: 1. The germline V gene has CDR1 WSHSY and CDR2 SAAADI. CDR3 sequence reads: CASSDTGAGANVLTF. The CDR3 DNA follows: TGCGCCAGCAGTGACACAGGGGCTGGGGCCAACGTCCTGACTTTC.